Listed below are T cell receptor beta chains from one sample, sequenced in a study of CD8 T cells in Susac syndrome. TCRdb processed the immunoSEQ multiplex PCR reads anew with MiXCR; each CDR3 protein has one entry. The sample includes 150,000 to 250,000 distinct CDR3 sequences, roughly 96% of them seen just once. Source material: CD4+ T cells from PBMCs. The receptors here all came from a human donor with multiple sclerosis. Each CDR3 is given with its conserved first and last residue. The D gene is left open where the match is weak. Clone size is not always given. Where it is, it says once, few, many or a class for expanded clones.

D gene: -; clone size: -; V gene: TRBV29-1; CDR3 length: 13; J gene: TRBJ1-5; CDR3 DNA: TGCAGCGTTGAAGAAGGAGAGGGTCAGCCCCAGCATTTT; CDR3 protein: CSVEEGEGQPQHF
D gene: -; clone size: -; V gene: TRBV18; CDR3 length: 10; J gene: TRBJ2-1; CDR3 DNA: TGTGCCAACTCAGGAGGAGTACAGTTCTTC; CDR3 protein: CANSGGVQFF
D gene: -; clone size: -; V gene: TRBV5-4; CDR3 length: 11; J gene: TRBJ2-1; CDR3 DNA: TGTGCCTTCTCCGGGGGGCAGGGGCAGTTCTTC; CDR3 protein: CAFSGGQGQFF
D gene: TRBD2; clone size: -; V gene: TRBV29-1; CDR3 length: 14; J gene: TRBJ2-1; CDR3 DNA: TGCAGCGTTGAAGGACTAGCGGGAGGAAATGAGCAGTTCTTC; CDR3 protein: CSVEGLAGGNEQFF
D gene: -; clone size: -; V gene: TRBV5-4; CDR3 length: 13; J gene: TRBJ2-5; CDR3 DNA: TGTGCCAGCAGCTTGAGGGCGATGGAGACCCAGTACTTC; CDR3 protein: CASSLRAMETQYF
D gene: -; clone size: -; V gene: TRBV30; CDR3 length: 13; J gene: TRBJ2-3; CDR3 DNA: TGTGCCTGGGCTTTGCGGGCCACAGATACGCAGTATTTT; CDR3 protein: CAWALRATDTQYF
D gene: -; clone size: -; V gene: TRBV29-1; CDR3 length: 13; J gene: TRBJ2-5; CDR3 DNA: TGCAGCGTTGAATCGCAGGTCAGAGAGACCCAGTACTTC; CDR3 protein: CSVESQVRETQYF
D gene: -; clone size: few; V gene: TRBV5-4; CDR3 length: 13; J gene: TRBJ2-7; CDR3 DNA: TGTGCCAGCAGTCGGGCCCGCTCCTACGAGCAGTACTTC; CDR3 protein: CASSRARSYEQYF
D gene: TRBD2; clone size: -; V gene: TRBV6-1; CDR3 length: 17; J gene: TRBJ2-7; CDR3 DNA: TGTGCCAGCAGTGAAGCGGGGGGTAGCGGGAGCTCCTACGAGCAGTACTTC; CDR3 protein: CASSEAGGSGSSYEQYF
D gene: -; clone size: once; V gene: TRBV20-1; CDR3 length: 12; J gene: TRBJ2-7; CDR3 DNA: TGCAGTGCTAGAGGACAGTCCTACGAGCAGTACTTC; CDR3 protein: CSARGQSYEQYF
D gene: -; clone size: -; V gene: TRBV24-1; CDR3 length: 13; J gene: TRBJ1-1; CDR3 DNA: TGTGCCACCAGTCAGGGAGTCCACCCTAAGGCTTTCTTT; CDR3 protein: CATSQGVHPKAFF